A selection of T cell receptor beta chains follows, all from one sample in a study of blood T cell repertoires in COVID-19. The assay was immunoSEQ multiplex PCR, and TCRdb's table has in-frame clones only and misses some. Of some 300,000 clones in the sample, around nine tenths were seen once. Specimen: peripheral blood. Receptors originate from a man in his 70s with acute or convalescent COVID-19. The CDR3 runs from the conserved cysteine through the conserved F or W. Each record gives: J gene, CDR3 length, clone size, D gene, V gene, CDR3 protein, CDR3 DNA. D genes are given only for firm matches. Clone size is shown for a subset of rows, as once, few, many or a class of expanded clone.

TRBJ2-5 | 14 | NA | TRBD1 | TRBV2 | CASRIDRAQETQYF | TGTGCCAGCAGAATTGACAGGGCCCAAGAGACCCAGTACTTC
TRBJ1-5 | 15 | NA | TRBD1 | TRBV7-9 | CASSHGTGPNQPQHF | TGTGCCAGCAGCCACGGGACAGGTCCCAATCAGCCCCAGCATTTT
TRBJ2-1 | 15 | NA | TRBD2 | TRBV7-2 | CASSLRAGGPYEQFF | TGTGCCAGCAGCTTAAGGGCGGGAGGGCCCTATGAGCAGTTCTTC
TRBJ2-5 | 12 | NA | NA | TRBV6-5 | CASSDSLGTQYF | TGTGCCAGCAGCGACAGCCTGGGGACCCAGTACTTC
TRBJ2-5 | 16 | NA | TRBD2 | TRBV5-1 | CASSVIAGGIQETQYF | TGCGCCAGCAGCGTGATAGCGGGGGGCATTCAAGAGACCCAGTACTTC
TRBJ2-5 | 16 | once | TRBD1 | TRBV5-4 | CASSPGPGQGLKTQYF | TGTGCCAGCAGCCCGGGTCCCGGACAGGGTCTGAAGACCCAGTACTTC
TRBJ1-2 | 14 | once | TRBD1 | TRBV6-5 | CATHPGTANYGYTF | TGTGCCACCCACCCAGGGACAGCTAACTATGGCTACACCTTC
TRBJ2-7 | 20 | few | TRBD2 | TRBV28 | CASSPGPLRTSGGPPREQYF | TGTGCCAGCAGTCCGGGCCCCCTCCGTACGAGCGGGGGGCCCCCTAGGGAGCAGTACTTC
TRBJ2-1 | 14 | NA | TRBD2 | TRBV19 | CASSIGGGYNEQFF | TGTGCCAGTAGTATAGGGGGGGGCTACAATGAGCAGTTCTTC
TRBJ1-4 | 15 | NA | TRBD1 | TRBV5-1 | CASSPPTGGSEKLFF | TGCGCCAGCAGCCCACCCACAGGGGGCTCTGAAAAACTGTTTTTT
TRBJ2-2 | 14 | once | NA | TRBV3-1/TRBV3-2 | CASSLGLYTGELFF | TGTGCCAGCAGCCTGGGACTGTACACCGGGGAGCTGTTTTTT
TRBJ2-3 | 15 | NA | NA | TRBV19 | CASSIPVAATDTQYF | TGTGCCAGTAGTATACCGGTAGCGGCCACAGATACGCAGTATTTT
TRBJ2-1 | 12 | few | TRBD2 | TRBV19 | CASSRSGAEQFF | TGTGCCAGTAGTCGAAGCGGGGCTGAGCAGTTCTTC
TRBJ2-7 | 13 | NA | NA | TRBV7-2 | CASSLELGGEQYF | TGTGCCAGCAGCTTAGAGCTCGGCGGTGAGCAGTACTTC
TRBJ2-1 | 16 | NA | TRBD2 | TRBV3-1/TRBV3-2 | CASSQRAGARYNEQFF | TGTGCCAGCAGCCAAAGAGCGGGGGCGCGCTACAATGAGCAGTTCTTC
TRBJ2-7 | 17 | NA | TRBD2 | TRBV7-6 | CASSLRAGGRQTYEQYF | TGTGCCAGCAGCTTAAGAGCGGGGGGGCGGCAAACCTACGAGCAGTACTTC
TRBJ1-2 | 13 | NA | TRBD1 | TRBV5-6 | CASSLNLRGGYTF | TGTGCCAGCAGCTTGAACCTCAGGGGGGGCTACACCTTC
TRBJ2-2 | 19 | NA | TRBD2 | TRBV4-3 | CASSQDLGLALPGTGELFF | TGCGCCAGCAGCCAAGATCTGGGACTAGCGCTTCCTGGTACCGGGGAGCTGTTTTTT
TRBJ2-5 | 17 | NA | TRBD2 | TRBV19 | CASSMSGLAGGSETQYF | TGTGCCAGTAGTATGTCGGGACTAGCGGGAGGTTCAGAGACCCAGTACTTC
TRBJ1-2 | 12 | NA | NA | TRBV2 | CASSRQSYGYTF | TGTGCCAGCAGTAGACAGAGCTATGGCTACACCTTC
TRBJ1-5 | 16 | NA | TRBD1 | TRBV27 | CASSWDRPNSNQPQHF | TGTGCCAGCTCCTGGGACAGACCGAATAGCAATCAGCCCCAGCATTTT
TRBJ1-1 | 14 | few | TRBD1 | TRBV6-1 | CASSSGGFNTEAFF | TGTGCCAGCAGTTCAGGGGGGTTCAACACTGAAGCTTTCTTT
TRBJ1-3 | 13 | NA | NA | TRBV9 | CASSAHQGNTIYF | TGTGCCAGCAGCGCCCATCAGGGAAACACCATATATTTT
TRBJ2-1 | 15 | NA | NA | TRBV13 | CASSPRPLAGNEQFF | TGTGCCAGCAGCCCAAGACCCTTGGCGGGCAATGAGCAGTTCTTC
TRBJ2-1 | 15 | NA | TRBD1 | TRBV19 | CASSRTGDSYNEQFF | TGTGCCAGTAGTAGGACAGGCGACTCCTACAATGAGCAGTTCTTC
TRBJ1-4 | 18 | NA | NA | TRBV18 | CASSPPLRDSATNEKLFF | TGTGCCAGCTCACCACCCCTGAGAGACAGTGCAACTAATGAAAAACTGTTTTTT
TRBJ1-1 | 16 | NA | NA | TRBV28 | CASSPTGQPLNTEAFF | TGTGCCAGCAGCCCAACAGGACAGCCCCTGAACACTGAAGCTTTCTTT
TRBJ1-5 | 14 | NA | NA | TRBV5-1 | CASSLGERNQPQHF | TGCGCCAGCAGCTTGGGGGAGCGCAATCAGCCCCAGCATTTT
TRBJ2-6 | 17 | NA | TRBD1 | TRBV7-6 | CASSTGQGRTGANVLTF | TGTGCCAGCAGCACCGGACAGGGTCGCACTGGGGCCAACGTCCTGACTTTC
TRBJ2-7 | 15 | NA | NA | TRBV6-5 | CASSPAAVSSYEQYF | TGTGCCAGCAGCCCGGCGGCGGTGAGCTCCTACGAGCAGTACTTC
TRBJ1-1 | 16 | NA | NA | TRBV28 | CASSLHSGAIGTEAFF | TGTGCCAGCAGTTTACACTCAGGGGCTATAGGGACTGAAGCTTTCTTT
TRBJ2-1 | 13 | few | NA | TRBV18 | CASSPQGGGEQFF | TGTGCCAGCTCACCACAAGGGGGTGGTGAGCAGTTCTTC
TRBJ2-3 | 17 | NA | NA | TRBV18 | CASSPRTGSSFRDTQYF | TGTGCCAGCTCACCACGGACGGGGTCGAGTTTCAGAGATACGCAGTATTTT
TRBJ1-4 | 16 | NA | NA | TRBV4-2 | CASSPLSGATNEKLFF | TGTGCCAGCAGCCCCTTGTCAGGTGCAACTAATGAAAAACTGTTTTTT
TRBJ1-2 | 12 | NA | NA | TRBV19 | CASSVMAGGYTF | TGTGCCAGTAGTGTCATGGCGGGTGGCTACACCTTC
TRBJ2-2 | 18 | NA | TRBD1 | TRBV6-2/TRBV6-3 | CASSYEPGQGARGGELFF | TGTGCCAGCAGTTACGAACCGGGACAGGGGGCCCGGGGCGGGGAGCTGTTTTTT
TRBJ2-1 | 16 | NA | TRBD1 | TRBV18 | CASSLYGTGNYNEQFF | TGTGCCAGCTCACTGTACGGGACAGGGAATTACAATGAGCAGTTCTTC
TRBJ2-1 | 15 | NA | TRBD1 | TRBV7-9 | CASSLRDRPYNEQFF | TGTGCCAGCAGCTTACGGGACAGACCTTACAATGAGCAGTTCTTC
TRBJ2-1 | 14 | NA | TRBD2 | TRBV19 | CASSLPGLAAEQFF | TGTGCCAGTAGTCTGCCGGGACTAGCCGCTGAGCAGTTCTTC
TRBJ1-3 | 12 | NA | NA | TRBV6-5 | CASAAAGNTIYF | TGTGCCAGCGCTGCAGCTGGAAACACCATATATTTT
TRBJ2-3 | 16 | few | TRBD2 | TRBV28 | CASSSLASGSTDTQYF | TGTGCCAGCAGTTCCCTGGCTAGCGGTAGCACAGATACGCAGTATTTT
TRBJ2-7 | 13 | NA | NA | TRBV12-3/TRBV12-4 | CASSFGSPNEQYF | TGTGCCAGCAGTTTCGGGTCCCCGAACGAGCAGTACTTC
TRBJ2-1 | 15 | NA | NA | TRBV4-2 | CASSQDFRSGDEQFF | TGTGCCAGCAGCCAAGATTTTCGGAGTGGCGATGAGCAGTTCTTC
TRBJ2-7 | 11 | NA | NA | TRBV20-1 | CSATGLYEQYF | TGCAGTGCTACAGGACTCTACGAGCAGTACTTC
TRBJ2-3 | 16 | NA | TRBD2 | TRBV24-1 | CATSATSSGRKDTQYF | TGTGCCACCAGTGCTACCAGTAGCGGGAGAAAGGATACGCAGTATTTT
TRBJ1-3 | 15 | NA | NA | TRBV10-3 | CAISAGQRSGNTIYF | TGTGCCATCAGTGCGGGACAACGCTCTGGAAACACCATATATTTT
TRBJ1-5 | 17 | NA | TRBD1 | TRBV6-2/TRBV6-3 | CASSHTMGQGSFQPQHF | TGTGCCAGCAGTCATACGATGGGACAGGGGTCTTTTCAGCCCCAGCATTTT
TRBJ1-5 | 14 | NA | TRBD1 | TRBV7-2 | CASSLRQGNQPQHF | TGTGCCAGCAGCTTGAGACAGGGGAATCAGCCCCAGCATTTT
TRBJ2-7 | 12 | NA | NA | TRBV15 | CATSTSRSEQYF | TGTGCCACCAGCACTTCGAGGAGCGAGCAGTACTTC
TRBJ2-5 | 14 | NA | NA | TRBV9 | CASSVEGPGETQYF | TGTGCCAGCAGCGTAGAAGGCCCCGGGGAGACCCAGTACTTC
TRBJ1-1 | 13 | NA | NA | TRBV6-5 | CASSQIQNTEAFF | TGTGCCAGTTCACAGATCCAGAACACTGAAGCTTTCTTT
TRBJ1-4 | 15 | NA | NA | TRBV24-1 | CATSDPGATNEKLFF | TGTGCCACCAGTGATCCGGGGGCAACTAATGAAAAACTGTTTTTT
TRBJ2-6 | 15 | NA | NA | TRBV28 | CASRKQLSGANVLTF | TGTGCCAGCAGGAAACAGCTCTCTGGGGCCAACGTCCTGACTTTC
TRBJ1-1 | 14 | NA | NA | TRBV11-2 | CASSLGGFATEAFF | TGTGCCAGCAGCTTGGGGGGGTTCGCCACTGAAGCTTTCTTT
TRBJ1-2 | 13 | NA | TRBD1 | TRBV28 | CAITGQRRYGYTF | TGTGCCATTACGGGACAGAGAAGATATGGCTACACCTTC
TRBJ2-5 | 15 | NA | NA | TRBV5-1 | CASSLGPWGGETQYF | TGCGCCAGCAGCTTGGGCCCTTGGGGGGGCGAGACCCAGTACTTC
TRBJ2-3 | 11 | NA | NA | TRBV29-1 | CSGQGSDTQYF | TGCAGCGGCCAGGGTTCAGATACGCAGTATTTT
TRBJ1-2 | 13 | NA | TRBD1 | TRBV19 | CASGTGLNYGYTF | TGTGCCAGTGGGACAGGGTTAAACTATGGCTACACCTTC
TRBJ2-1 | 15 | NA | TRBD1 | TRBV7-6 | CASSLTGQGFNEQFF | TGTGCCAGCAGCTTAACGGGACAGGGATTCAATGAGCAGTTCTTC
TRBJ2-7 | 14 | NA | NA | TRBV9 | CASSVDSFSYEQYF | TGTGCCAGCAGCGTGGACAGCTTCTCCTACGAGCAGTACTTC